One and the same sample provided the 25 T cell receptor beta chains below, sequenced in a study of cytomegalovirus exposure and HLA in healthy donors. PCR amplification relied on 60 Vbeta primers (plus 13 Jbeta primers). TCRdb's copy holds only in-frame clones and misses some; the assay was immunoSEQ multiplex PCR. The profile shows roughly 100,000 clones, 80% to 85% of them singletons. The sequencing sample was made of PBMCs. These receptors came from a young man in good health and CMV-seropositive.

V is TRBV14 and J is TRBJ1-1; TRBD1 matches 7 bases. Looked up from germline, CDR1 is SGHDN and CDR2 is FVKESK. The CDR3 runs 14 residues. With V trimmed by 4 bases and J by 11 bases, 13 bases remained unmatched. The CDR3 region is CASSRAGQAYSAFF. The CDR3 DNA follows: TGTGCCAGCAGCCGCGCCGGACAGGCCTATTCGGCTTTCTTT.

J is TRBJ2-5 and V is TRBV7-2; no reliable D call. Trimming took off 1 base at V and 3 bases at J, with 6 bases between the two ends. The CDR3 consists of 13 residues. Germline V gives CDR1 SGHTA, CDR2 FQGNSA. The CDR3 DNA reads TGTGCCAGCAGCTTAGGACACAAAGAGACCCAGTACTTC. The encoded protein is CASSLGHKETQYF.

J is TRBJ1-2 and V is TRBV6-1; 7 positions agree with TRBD1. This CDR3 is built from 13 residues. Germline CDR1 and CDR2: MNHNS and SASEGT. The trim removed 4 bases at V and 5 bases at J, leaving 4 bases unmatched. The chain's CDR3 is CASSVGQAYGYTF. The CDR3 region has the DNA TGTGCCAGCAGTGTTGGACAGGCGTATGGCTACACCTTC.

The chain has TRBV10-3 and TRBJ2-1; D perhaps matches TRBD2 (6 bases). V was pared by 3 bases and J by 16 bases, with 19 bases between. The CDR3 spans 13 residues. Germline V CDR1 and CDR2: ENHRY, SYGVKD. Here the CDR3 DNA reads TGTGCCATCAGTGAAAGAAGGAGGGAAGGGGAATTCTTC. It codes for CAISERRREGEFF.

The V and J genes are TRBV5-1 and TRBJ2-2; TRBD1 agrees at 10 bases. Germline-derived CDR1 and CDR2 are SGHRS and YFSETQ. The CDR3 runs 16 residues. Trimming cost V 1 base and J 4 bases; bases outside gene matches: 4. CDR3 loop: CASSLTGTGVTGELFF. The CDR3 DNA follows: TGCGCCAGCAGCTTGACCGGGACAGGGGTCACCGGGGAGCTGTTTTTT.

The chain employs TRBV6-5 and TRBJ2-7; D is unclear. Deletions cut 3 bases from V and 2 bases from J, with 11 bases between. CDR3 length: 14 residues. The germline gives CDR1 MNHEY, CDR2 SVGAGI. The CDR3: CASSYNPGTYEQYF. CDR3 sequence (DNA): TGTGCCAGCAGTTATAATCCAGGTACCTACGAGCAGTACTTC.

The CDR3 DNA is TGTGCCAGCATAAGACAGGAAGCCTTCTACGAGCAGTACTTC. It codes for CASIRQEAFYEQYF. The chain has TRBV6-1 and TRBJ2-5; weak D call: TRBD1 (6 bases). The J call may be incorrect, as the DNA end agrees better with TRBJ2-7. This CDR3 has 14 amino acids. Germline lookup yields CDR1 MNHNS and CDR2 SASEGT.

The chain joins TRBV7-2 to TRBJ2-7; 9 nucleotides line up with TRBD1. CDR1 and CDR2 (germline): SGHTA, FQGNSA. Trimming at V came to 6 bases and at J to 6 bases, leaving 6 bases not matched to a gene. The CDR3 consists of 13 residues. CDR3 amino acids: CASRPGQGGEQYF. CDR3 nucleotides: TGTGCCAGCAGACCGGGACAGGGAGGCGAGCAGTACTTC.

Concerning this clone: One end of the junction fails to match germline, which may point to a read error. The J gene is TRBJ1-6, the V gene TRBV19; the D gene is possibly TRBD1 (6 bases). Germline-derived CDR1 and CDR2 are LNHDA and SQIVND (reference sequence). This CDR3 has 13 residues. CDR3 region: CATGRGRNSLLHF. CDR3 coding DNA: TGTGCCACTGGGCGGGGGCGAAATTCACTCCTCCACTTT.

V gene TRBV5-4 combines with J gene TRBJ2-2, with D possibly TRBD1 on 6 matching bases. The CDR3 extends over 16 amino acids. V was cut by 4 bases and J by 7 bases, with 20 bases left in between. The germline V gene has CDR1 SGHNT and CDR2 YYREEE (reference sequence). The DNA for the CDR3 is TGTGCCAGCAGCGGGGCTACAGGGAGAATGGGCGGGGAGCTGTTTTTT. This translates into CASSGATGRMGGELFF.

The rearrangement uses TRBV19 and TRBJ1-3, with D hard to call. The CDR3 runs 17 residues. V was trimmed by 1 base and J by 0 bases, leaving 13 bases between them. Per germline, CDR1 LNHDA and CDR2 SQIVND (reference sequence). In DNA form, the CDR3 reads TGTGCCAGTAGTATAGTAGGTTTAGCCTACTCTGGAAACACCATATATTTT. This codes for CASSIVGLAYSGNTIYF.

This clone came up a few times. This sequence joins TRBV4-2 and TRBJ2-5; 12 bases are shared with TRBD2. CDR3 size: 18 residues. Germline V gene sequence: CDR1 LGHNA, CDR2 YNFKEQ. J gave up 2 bases and V 0 bases, and 7 bases lay outside the gene matches. Written as DNA, the CDR3 is TGTGCCAGCAGCCAAGAGCTAGCGGGGGGGCGTAGACAAGAGACCCAGTACTTC. Translation: CASSQELAGGRRQETQYF.

The chain is built from TRBV6-4 and TRBJ1-2, with 7 bases identical to TRBD1. CDR3 size: 14 residues. CDR1 is MRHNA and CDR2 is SNTAGT in the germline V gene. With V trimmed by 6 bases and J by 4 bases, 8 bases remained unmatched. CDR3 protein: CASRPDRTSYGYTF. Written as DNA, the CDR3 is TGTGCCAGCAGACCGGACAGGACAAGCTATGGCTACACCTTC.

The chain is built from TRBV6-1 and TRBJ1-4, with TRBD1 as a possible D gene (5 bases). V was trimmed by 2 bases and J by 5 bases, leaving 12 bases between them. Germline lookup yields CDR1 MNHNS and CDR2 SASEGT. The CDR3 has 15 amino acids. The CDR3 bases are TGTGCCAGCAGTGAATTGGCAGGGATGAATGAAAAACTGTTTTTT. Protein product: CASSELAGMNEKLFF.

The CDR3 region is CASSFLSGAGFGELFF. As DNA, the CDR3 is TGTGCCAGCAGTTTCCTTAGCGGGGCGGGTTTCGGGGAGCTGTTTTTT. This rearrangement joins TRBV27 to TRBJ2-2; the match to TRBD2 covers 8 bases. Germline CDR1 MNHEY, CDR2 SMNVEV (reference sequence). J lost 7 bases, V lost 3 bases, and 10 bases had no gene match. This CDR3 spans 16 amino acids.

This chain links TRBV19 with TRBJ1-5; 7 bases map to TRBD1. V shed 8 bases and J 9 bases; nucleotides not matched to a gene: 4. Germline V CDR1 and CDR2: LNHDA, SQIVND (reference sequence). This CDR3 is built from 11 residues. CDR3 residues: CASGTEAPQHF. The CDR3 region has the DNA TGTGCCAGTGGGACAGAGGCGCCCCAGCATTTT. The full variable domain, its missing parts supplied by reference TRBV19 and TRBJ1-5, is DGGITQSPKYLFRKEGQNVTLSCEQNLNHDAMYWYRQDPGQGLRLIYYSQIVNDFQKGDIAEGYSVSREKKESFPLTVTSAQKNPTAFYLCASGTEAPQHFGDGTRLSIL.

The V call is TRBV5-5, the J call TRBJ1-5; 10 bases match TRBD1. The ends lost 5 bases at V and 3 bases at J; junction bases unmatched: 8. The CDR3 length is 16 residues. Germline V CDR1 and CDR2: SGHKS, YYEKEE (reference sequence). The CDR3 nucleotides read TGTGCCAGCAGGACCGGGACAGGGGACTACAATCAGCCCCAGCATTTT. It is translated as CASRTGTGDYNQPQHF.

V gene TRBV6-5 combines with J gene TRBJ1-1; 9 bases are a match to TRBD1. The CDR3 loop spans 14 amino acids. With 6 bases clipped from V and 3 bases from J, the junction kept 5 bases outside the gene matches. The germline V gene encodes CDR1 MNHEY and CDR2 SVGAGI. The CDR3 loop is CASRGQGGDTEAFF. The CDR3 DNA reads as TGTGCCAGCAGGGGACAGGGAGGGGACACTGAAGCTTTCTTT.

V usage is TRBV4-1 and J usage is TRBJ2-5; a weak D match, TRBD2 (6 bases). The CDR3 length is 18 residues. The V and J ends lost 0 bases and 5 bases respectively, with 22 bases between them. Per the germline V gene, CDR1 is MGHRA and CDR2 is YSYEKL. Here the CDR3 reads CASSQEPPENAGRETQYF. The DNA for the CDR3 is TGCGCCAGCAGCCAAGAGCCCCCCGAGAATGCGGGGAGGGAGACCCAGTACTTC.

The table lists this clone with a count of one. V gene TRBV28 combines with J gene TRBJ2-5, with a weak D call TRBD2 (6 bases). Germline V lookup: CDR1 MDHEN, CDR2 SYDVKM. Trimming pared 3 bases from V and 3 bases from J, leaving 8 bases between. The CDR3 spans 13 residues. The CDR3 DNA reads TGTGCCAGCAGTTTTCCGGGGGAAGAGACCCAGTACTTC. Protein product: CASSFPGEETQYF.

This clone was seen a few times. The chain joins TRBV7-2 to TRBJ2-7; 13 bases match TRBD2. The CDR3 is 14 amino acids. Germline V gene lookup returns CDR1 SGHTA and CDR2 FQGNSA. J lost 4 bases, V lost 5 bases, and 2 bases had no gene match. This CDR3 is CASSTSGGGYEQYF. CDR3 DNA sequence: TGTGCCAGCAGCACTAGCGGGGGGGGGTACGAGCAGTACTTC. The full variable domain, its missing parts supplied by reference TRBV7-2 and TRBJ2-7, is GAGVSQSPSNKVTEKGKDVELRCDPISGHTALYWYRQSLGQGLEFLIYFQGNSAPDKSGLPSDRFSAERTGGSVSTLTIQRTQQEDSAVYLCASSTSGGGYEQYFGPGTRLTVT.

The chain is built from TRBV4-2 and TRBJ2-7; no clear D gene. CDR1 LGHNA and CDR2 YNFKEQ come from the germline V gene. V shed 1 base and J shed 5 bases, with 12 bases lying between them. This CDR3 spans 14 amino acids. The CDR3 DNA sequence: TGTGCCAGCAGCCAAGGGCCGCATAATGACGAGCAGTACTTC. It is translated as CASSQGPHNDEQYF.

The chain couples TRBV28 to TRBJ1-5; 7 bases agree with TRBD1. The length of the CDR3 is 14 residues. With 6 bases clipped from V and 4 bases from J, the junction kept 6 bases outside the gene matches. The germline CDR1 and CDR2 sequences are MDHEN and SYDVKM. The CDR3 DNA reads as TGTGCCAGCAGCCCGGGACAGTTAAATCAGCCCCAGCATTTT. Translation gives CASSPGQLNQPQHF.

The sample holds one count of this clone. The chain is built from TRBV5-1 and TRBJ2-1; 7 bases are shared with TRBD1. The CDR3 sequence is 14 residues long. J gave up 4 bases and V 5 bases, and 6 bases lay outside the gene matches. Germline CDR1 reads SGHRS; CDR2 reads YFSETQ. This CDR3 reads CASSYRGGYNEQFF. In DNA form, the CDR3 reads TGCGCCAGCAGTTACAGGGGTGGGTACAATGAGCAGTTCTTC.

This chain links TRBV6-6 with TRBJ2-1, with 11 bases aligning to TRBD2. The ends lost 5 bases at V and 4 bases at J; junction bases unmatched: 4. The CDR3 is 15 amino acids. CDR1 MNHNY and CDR2 SVGAGI come from the germline V gene (reference sequence). CDR3 DNA: TGTGCCAGCAGTACGCCTAGCGGGGGGTACAATGAGCAGTTCTTC. Its translation is CASSTPSGGYNEQFF.